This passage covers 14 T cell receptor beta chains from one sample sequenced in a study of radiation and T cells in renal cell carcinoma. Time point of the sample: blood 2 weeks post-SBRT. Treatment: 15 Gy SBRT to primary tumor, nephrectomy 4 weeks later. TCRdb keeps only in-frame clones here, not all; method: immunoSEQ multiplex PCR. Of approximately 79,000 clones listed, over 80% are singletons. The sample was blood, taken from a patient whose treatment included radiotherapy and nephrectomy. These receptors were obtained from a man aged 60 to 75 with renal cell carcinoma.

DNA of the CDR3: TGCAGCGTTAGCCAAGCGGGAGGTGAGACCCAGTACTTC. Residues: CSVSQAGGETQYF. The chain carries TRBV29-1 and TRBJ2-5; 9 bases map to TRBD2. V trimming: 5 bases; J trimming: 5 bases; junction bases outside the gene matches: 6. The germline gives CDR1 SQVTM, CDR2 ANQGSEA. The CDR3 is 13 amino acids. The full variable domain, rest sourced from reference TRBV29-1 and TRBJ2-5, is SAVISQKPSRDICQRGTSLTIQCQVDSQVTMMFWYRQQPGQSLTLIATANQGSEATYESGFVIDKFPISRPNLTFSTLTVSNMSPEDSSIYLCSVSQAGGETQYFGPGTRLLVL.

In DNA, the CDR3 is TGTGCCAGCAGTCAACGGGACGGGGATACGCAGTATTTT. It encodes CASSQRDGDTQYF. The chain employs TRBV6-5 and TRBJ2-3; D may match TRBD1 or TRBD2 (5 bases each). There are 13 residues in the CDR3. Trimming took 5 bases from V and 6 from J, leaving 12 bases between them. CDR1 is MNHEY, CDR2 SVGAGI, per germline.

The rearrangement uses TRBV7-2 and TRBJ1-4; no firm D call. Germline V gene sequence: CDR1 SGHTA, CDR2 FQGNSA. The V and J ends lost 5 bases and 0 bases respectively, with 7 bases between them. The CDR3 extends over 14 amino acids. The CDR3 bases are TGTGCCAGCAGCCGATCTTCAACTAATGAAAAACTGTTTTTT. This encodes CASSRSSTNEKLFF.

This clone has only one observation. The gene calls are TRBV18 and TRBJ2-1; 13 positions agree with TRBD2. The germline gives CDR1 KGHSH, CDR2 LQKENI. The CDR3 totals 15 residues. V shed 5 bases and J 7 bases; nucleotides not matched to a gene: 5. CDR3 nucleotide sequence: TGTGCCAGCTCAAGGAGGACTAGCGGGAGTAATGAGCAGTTCTTC. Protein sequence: CASSRRTSGSNEQFF. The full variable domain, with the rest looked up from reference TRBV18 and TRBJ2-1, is NAGVMQNPRHLVRRRGQEARLRCSPMKGHSHVYWYRQLPEEGLKFMVYLQKENIIDESGMPKERFSAEFPKEGPSILRIQQVVRGDSAAYFCASSRRTSGSNEQFFGPGTRLTVL.

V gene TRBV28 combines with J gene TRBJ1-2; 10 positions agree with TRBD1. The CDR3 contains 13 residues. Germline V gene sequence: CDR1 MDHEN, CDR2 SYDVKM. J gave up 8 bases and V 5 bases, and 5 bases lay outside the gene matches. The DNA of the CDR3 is TGTGCCAGCAGTCGACAGGGGGCGTTGGGCTACACCTTC. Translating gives CASSRQGALGYTF.

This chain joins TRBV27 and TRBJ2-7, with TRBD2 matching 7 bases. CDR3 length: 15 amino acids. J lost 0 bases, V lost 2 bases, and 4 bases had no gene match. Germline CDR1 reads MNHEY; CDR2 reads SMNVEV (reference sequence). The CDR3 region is CASSLGGGSSYEQYF. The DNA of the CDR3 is TGTGCCAGCAGTTTAGGGGGGGGAAGCTCCTACGAGCAGTACTTC.

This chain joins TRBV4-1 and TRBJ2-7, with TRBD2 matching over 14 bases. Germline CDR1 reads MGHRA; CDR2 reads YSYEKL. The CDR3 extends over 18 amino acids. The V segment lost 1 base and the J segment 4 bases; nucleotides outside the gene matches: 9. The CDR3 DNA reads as TGCGCCAGCAGCCAAGTCGGGACTAGCGGGAGTAGGGCTTACGAGCAGTACTTC. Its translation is CASSQVGTSGSRAYEQYF.

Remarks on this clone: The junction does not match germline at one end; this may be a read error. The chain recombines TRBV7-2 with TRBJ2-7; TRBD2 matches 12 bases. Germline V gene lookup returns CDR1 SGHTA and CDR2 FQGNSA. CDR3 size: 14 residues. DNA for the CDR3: TGTGCCAGCAGCCTAGCGGGAGGGCCGAACGAGCAGTACTTC. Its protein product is CASSLAGGPNEQYF.

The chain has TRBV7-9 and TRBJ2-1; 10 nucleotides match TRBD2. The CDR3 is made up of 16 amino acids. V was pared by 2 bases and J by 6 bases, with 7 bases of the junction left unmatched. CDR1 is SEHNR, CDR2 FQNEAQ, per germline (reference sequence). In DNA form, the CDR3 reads TGTGCCAGCAGCTTACTAGCTAGCGGGAGCGTCAATGAGCAGTTCTTC. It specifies CASSLLASGSVNEQFF.

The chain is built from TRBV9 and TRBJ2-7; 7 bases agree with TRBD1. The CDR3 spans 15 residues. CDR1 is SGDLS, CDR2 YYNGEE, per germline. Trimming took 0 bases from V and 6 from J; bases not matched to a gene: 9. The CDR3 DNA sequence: TGTGCCAGCAGCGTAGGGGGGTCACAGGGGAGCGAGCAGTACTTC. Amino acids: CASSVGGSQGSEQYF.

The CDR3 loop is CASSPGHLNQPQHF. The CDR3 DNA reads as TGTGCCAGCAGCCCCGGGCATCTAAATCAGCCCCAGCATTTT. V usage is TRBV9 and J usage is TRBJ1-5; D not resolved. Deletions cut 4 bases from V and 4 bases from J, with 12 bases between. This CDR3 is built from 14 residues. Germline CDR1 SGDLS, CDR2 YYNGEE.

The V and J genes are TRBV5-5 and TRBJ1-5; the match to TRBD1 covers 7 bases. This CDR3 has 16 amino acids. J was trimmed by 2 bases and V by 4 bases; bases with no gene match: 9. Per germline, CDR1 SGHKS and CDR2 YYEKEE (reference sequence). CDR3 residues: CASSETGWGGNQPQHF. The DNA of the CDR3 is TGTGCCAGCAGCGAGACAGGGTGGGGTGGCAATCAGCCCCAGCATTTT.

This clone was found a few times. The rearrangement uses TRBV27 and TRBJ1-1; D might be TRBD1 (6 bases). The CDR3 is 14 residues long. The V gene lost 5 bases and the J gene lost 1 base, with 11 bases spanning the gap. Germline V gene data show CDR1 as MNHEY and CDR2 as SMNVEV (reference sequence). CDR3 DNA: TGTGCCAGCAGTGTCCTCAGGGGGAACACTGAAGCTTTCTTT. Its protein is CASSVLRGNTEAFF.

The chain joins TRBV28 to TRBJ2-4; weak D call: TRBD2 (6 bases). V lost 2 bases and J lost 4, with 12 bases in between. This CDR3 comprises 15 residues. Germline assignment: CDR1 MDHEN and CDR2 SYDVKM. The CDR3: CASSLQGAGKNIQYF. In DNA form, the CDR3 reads TGTGCCAGCAGTTTACAGGGTGCGGGAAAAAACATTCAGTACTTC.